Each of the 9 T cell receptor beta chains below was sequenced from the same sample in a study of shared clonotypes between healthy human individuals (dated by TCRdb to the early 2020s). Libraries were built with the immunoSEQ multiplex PCR assay. TCRdb re-hosts the immuneACCESS table, in-frame sequences only. Its copies lack some clones; in the studies checked, an unresolved V gene accounts for under half of them, and the cause for the rest is not known. The sample table shows 2,500,000 or so clones, and about 92% are seen once. Roughly 0.15% of the sample lies in the top ten. Material: naive CD4+ T cells sorted from blood. The cell subset or site label corresponds to: CD45RA+ positively selected. Receptors originate from a man between 18 and 35 years old in good health.

The chain joins TRBV25-1 to TRBJ2-1, with D maybe TRBD1 (6 bases). Germline loops: CDR1 MGHDK, CDR2 SYGVNS. Trimming pared 5 bases from V and 2 bases from J, leaving 13 bases between. This CDR3 is built from 15 residues. The CDR3 DNA sequence: TGTGCCAGCAGTATCACAGGGAAACCCTACAATGAGCAGTTCTTC. Its translation: CASSITGKPYNEQFF.

The J gene is TRBJ2-3, the V gene TRBV7-2; D unclear. Trimming stripped 7 bases from V and 4 bases from J, with 9 bases between. The germline CDR1 and CDR2 sequences are SGHTA and FQGNSA. The CDR3 is 12 amino acids. DNA of the CDR3: TGTGCCAGCACCGTTGACCCAGATACGCAGTATTTT. It translates to CASTVDPDTQYF.

The DNA for the CDR3 is TGTGCCAGCAGCTTAGCGGGACAGGGGACAATATCGAATGAGCAGTTCTTC. The encoded protein is CASSLAGQGTISNEQFF. The genes are TRBV7-9 and TRBJ2-1; 10 bases align to TRBD1. V was pared by 0 bases and J by 7 bases, with 9 bases of the junction left unmatched. The CDR3 is 17 amino acids. CDR1 is SEHNR and CDR2 is FQNEAQ in the germline V gene (reference sequence).

The gene calls are TRBV5-1 and TRBJ1-6; tentatively, D is TRBD1 (6 bases). The germline V gene encodes CDR1 SGHRS and CDR2 YFSETQ. Trimming pared 3 bases from V and 8 bases from J, leaving 12 bases between. This CDR3 contains 14 residues. CDR3 DNA: TGCGCCAGCAGCTCAGGACAGCTTGATTCACCCCTCCACTTT. It yields the protein CASSSGQLDSPLHF.

The chain recombines TRBV6-5 with TRBJ2-7, with a tentative D call TRBD1 (6 bases). Germline lookup yields CDR1 MNHEY and CDR2 SVGAGI. CDR3 length: 13 residues. Trimming stripped 4 bases from V and 2 bases from J, with 9 bases between. The CDR3 sequence is CASSSNRAYEQYF. DNA of the CDR3: TGTGCCAGCAGTTCTAACAGGGCCTACGAGCAGTACTTC.

This clone appeared once. The V gene is TRBV6-6, the J gene TRBJ2-1, with 12 positions matching TRBD2. Germline V gene lookup returns CDR1 MNHNY and CDR2 SVGAGI (reference sequence). Germline trimming cut 5 bases from V and 4 bases from J; bases unmatched to any gene: 6. The length of the CDR3 is 16 residues. The DNA for the CDR3 is TGTGCCAGCAGTACCGTGCTAGCGGGGGGGTACAATGAGCAGTTCTTC. Translated, it gives CASSTVLAGGYNEQFF.

The chain links TRBV7-9 to TRBJ2-7; tentatively, D is TRBD1 (6 bases). Trimming cost V 0 bases and J 2 bases, with 14 bases left between them. The CDR3 runs to 16 residues. Germline V gene data show CDR1 as SEHNR and CDR2 as FQNEAQ (reference sequence). This CDR3 is CASSLAIAGDTYEQYF. CDR3 DNA sequence: TGTGCCAGCAGCTTAGCTATAGCAGGGGACACCTACGAGCAGTACTTC.

This chain uses TRBV6-5 with TRBJ2-7, with TRBD2 identical over 10 bases. The CDR3 totals 14 residues. V lost 8 bases and J lost 2; bases outside the gene matches: 6. Per germline, CDR1 MNHEY and CDR2 SVGAGI. CDR3 sequence: CASGSGGATYEQYF. CDR3 bases: TGTGCCAGCGGAAGCGGGGGGGCTACCTACGAGCAGTACTTC.

This clone was picked up a small number of times. The chain carries TRBV10-2 and TRBJ1-1, with TRBD1 as a possible D gene (6 bases). The CDR3 covers 14 residues. V shed 3 bases and J shed 3 bases, with 11 bases lying between them. CDR1 is WSHSY and CDR2 is SAAADI in the germline V gene. CDR3 sequence: CASSDARGYTEAFF. CDR3 sequence (DNA): TGCGCCAGCAGTGACGCCAGGGGATACACTGAAGCTTTCTTT.